The clone carrying this T cell receptor beta chain was detected only a few times. The target antigen is unknown. Trimming removed 6 bases from V and 5 bases from J, with 13 bases in between. CDR1 and CDR2 from the germline V gene are SGHVS and FQNEAQ. This CDR3 is built from 14 residues. This entry is derived from a study of CD8 T cells in ankylosing spondylitis. Study-level findings and limits: A TCR beta motif of several highly homologous variants appeared characteristic of ankylosing spondylitis blood. Prior work had noted some motif variants in reactive arthritis blood and synovial fluid.

One entry per CDR3 protein results from TCRdb running MiXCR on the 5' RACE reads. Of just under 550,000 distinct CDR3 sequences in the sample, roughly 13% were seen once. This clonotype was obtained from a male donor with ankylosing spondylitis. Sequenced material: blood, either unsorted or a sorted T cell fraction (not recorded which). The chain combines TRBV7-8 with TRBJ2-2, with D perhaps matching TRBD2 (6 bases). The CDR3 DNA sequence: TGTGCCAGCAGGAAATTAGCGGCGACCGGGGAGCTGTTTTTT. This translates into CASRKLAATGELFF.